Below are 8 T cell receptor beta chains sequenced from a single sample in a study of T cells after somatic rescue of genetic block. Here immunoSEQ multiplex PCR was the method, and the copy in TCRdb shows in-frame clones only, minus some. Among 68,000 or so clones listed, under 95% were seen once. Sequenced: peripheral blood mononuclear cells (PBMCs). The receptors were sampled from a middle-aged man.

This chain connects TRBV27 to TRBJ2-2; TRBD2 agrees at 13 bases. V was clipped by 3 bases and J by 4 bases; unmatched bases: 8. CDR1 and CDR2 from the germline V gene are MNHEY and SMNVEV (reference sequence). There are 18 residues in the CDR3. The CDR3 DNA is TGTGCCAGCAGTTTCCAACCCGGGACTAGCGGGATCACCGGGGAGCTGTTTTTT. Translating it yields CASSFQPGTSGITGELFF.

V and J are TRBV5-4 and TRBJ2-7, with TRBD1 matching over 8 bases. This CDR3 is 14 amino acids long. Germline V CDR1 and CDR2: SGHNT, YYREEE (reference sequence). V was clipped by 3 bases and J by 3 bases; unmatched bases: 5. CDR3 sequence: CASSSGQGLYEQYF. DNA of the CDR3: TGTGCCAGCAGCTCAGGACAGGGCCTCTACGAGCAGTACTTC. Together with reference TRBV5-4 and TRBJ2-7, the CDR3 gives the full variable domain: ETGVTQSPTHLIKTRGQQVTLRCSSQSGHNTVSWYQQALGQGPQFIFQYYREEENGRGNFPPRFSGLQFPNYSSELNVNALELDDSALYLCASSSGQGLYEQYFGPGTRLTVT.

The V call is TRBV4-1, the J call TRBJ1-1; a weak D match, TRBD1 (6 bases). This CDR3 is built from 15 residues. V lost 0 bases and J lost 4, with 12 bases in between. Germline V CDR1 and CDR2: MGHRA, YSYEKL. CDR3 protein: CASSQDSRGGTEAFF. CDR3 DNA: TGCGCCAGCAGCCAAGATTCCAGGGGTGGCACTGAAGCTTTCTTT.

The chain couples TRBV6-1 to TRBJ1-4, with D hard to call. The V end lost 2 bases, the J end lost 4 bases, and 14 bases lay between the germline ends. CDR3 size: 16 residues. Germline V gene lookup returns CDR1 MNHNS and CDR2 SASEGT. DNA for the CDR3: TGTGCCAGCAGTGAAATAGTAGGACCCATTAATGAAAAACTGTTTTTT. Protein: CASSEIVGPINEKLFF.

The J gene is TRBJ1-6, the V gene TRBV5-1, with D perhaps matching TRBD1 (6 bases). CDR3 length equals 17 residues. Germline CDR1 reads SGHRS; CDR2 reads YFSETQ. V was pared by 0 bases and J by 6 bases, with 16 bases between. The DNA for the CDR3 is TGCGCCAGCAGCTTGGACCACAGGGACTCCGGTAATTCACCCCTCCACTTT. It is translated as CASSLDHRDSGNSPLHF.

This chain uses TRBV28 with TRBJ1-2; a weak D match, TRBD1 (5 bases). This CDR3 contains 16 residues. The germline V gene encodes CDR1 MDHEN and CDR2 SYDVKM. The germline V and J ends were trimmed by 7 bases and 6 bases, with 24 bases remaining between them. The CDR3: CASTGDSTGAVHGYTF. The CDR3 nucleotides read TGTGCCAGCACAGGTGATTCAACAGGCGCGGTACATGGCTACACCTTC.

The genes are TRBV4-1 and TRBJ1-5; D possibly corresponds to TRBD1 (5 bases). The germline gives CDR1 MGHRA, CDR2 YSYEKL. This CDR3 has 16 residues. Trimming took 4 bases from V and 1 from J, leaving 14 bases between them. CDR3 in DNA: TGCGCCAGCAGCCCCCGTGGGGCAGCGAGCAATCAGCCCCAGCATTTT. It encodes CASSPRGAASNQPQHF.

The chain joins TRBV4-2 to TRBJ2-7; D possibly corresponds to TRBD1 (6 bases). V gave up 3 bases and J gave up 2 bases, with 14 bases separating them. The V gene's germline CDR1 is LGHNA and CDR2 YNFKEQ. This CDR3 region has 15 residues. CDR3 nucleotide sequence: TGTGCCAGCAGCCACCTTACAGGGAGTCCCTACGAGCAGTACTTC. Protein: CASSHLTGSPYEQYF.